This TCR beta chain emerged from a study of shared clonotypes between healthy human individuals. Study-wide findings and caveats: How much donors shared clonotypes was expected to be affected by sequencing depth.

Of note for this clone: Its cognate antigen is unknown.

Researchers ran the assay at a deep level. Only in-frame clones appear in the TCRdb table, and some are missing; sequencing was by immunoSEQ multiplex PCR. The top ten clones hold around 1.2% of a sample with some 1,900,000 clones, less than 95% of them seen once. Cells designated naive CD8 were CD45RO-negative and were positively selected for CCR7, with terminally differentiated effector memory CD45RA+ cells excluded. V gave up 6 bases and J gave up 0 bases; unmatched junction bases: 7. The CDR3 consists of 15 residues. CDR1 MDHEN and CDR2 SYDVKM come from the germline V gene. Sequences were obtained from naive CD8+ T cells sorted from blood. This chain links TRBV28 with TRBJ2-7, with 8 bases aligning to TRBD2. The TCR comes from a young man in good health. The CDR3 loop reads CASSKSGGVSYEQYF. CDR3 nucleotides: TGTGCCAGCAGCAAAAGCGGGGGTGTCTCCTACGAGCAGTACTTC.